The rows below give T cell receptor beta chains drawn from one sample of a study of OX40 agonist ivuxolimab in advanced cancers. Sequencing was performed with immunoSEQ multiplex PCR; in TCRdb, only in-frame clones are kept and a portion is missing. Among around 19,000 clones, roughly 80% were seen once, and the ten largest hold roughly 15%. This material consisted of CD4+ or CD8+ T cells sorted from blood, taken in a trial of the OX40 agonist ivuxolimab. These receptors came from an adult with an advanced solid tumor such as melanoma, head and neck, liver or kidney cancer. Both conserved end residues are part of each CDR3. A D gene is named only where the DNA matches it firmly. Expanded clones get a size class; other rows say once, few or many, or leave the size out.

clone size | J gene | V gene | D gene | CDR3 protein | CDR3 DNA
- | TRBJ2-3 | TRBV5-4 | TRBD1 | CASSGQGGTDTQYF | TGTGCCAGCAGCGGACAGGGTGGCACAGATACGCAGTATTTT
- | TRBJ1-5 | TRBV30 | - | CAWSRGTQNQPQHF | TGTGCCTGGAGTCGCGGGACGCAAAATCAGCCCCAGCATTTT
few | TRBJ1-1 | TRBV9 | - | CASSVGVGNTEAFF | TGTGCCAGCAGCGTAGGGGTCGGGAACACTGAAGCTTTCTTT
- | TRBJ2-5 | TRBV2 | - | CASSTLGQAGREQYF | TGTGCCAGCAGTACGTTAGGACAGGCGGGTCGGGAGCAGTACTTC
- | TRBJ2-5 | TRBV7-3 | - | CASSLSGIQETQYF | TGTGCCAGCAGCTTATCGGGCATACAAGAGACCCAGTACTTC
few | TRBJ2-7 | TRBV2 | - | CASRTSPGYEQYF | TGTGCCAGCAGGACGTCGCCAGGATACGAGCAGTACTTC
- | TRBJ1-1 | TRBV5-1 | TRBD1 | CASSLGTGGPYTEAFF | TGCGCCAGCAGCTTGGGGACAGGGGGACCCTACACTGAAGCTTTCTTT
- | TRBJ1-2 | TRBV7-2 | TRBD1 | CASSLVGTGQGGGYTF | TGTGCCAGCAGCTTAGTTGGGACAGGACAGGGAGGTGGCTACACCTTC
- | TRBJ1-5 | TRBV19 | - | CASSIEEGRNQPQHF | TGTGCCAGTAGTATAGAGGAAGGGAGAAATCAGCCCCAGCATTTT
- | TRBJ1-2 | TRBV21-1 | - | CASRLSGYTF | TGTGCCAGCCGCCTCTCTGGCTACACCTTC
few | TRBJ1-5 | TRBV2 | - | CASNGDPRDGGQPQHF | TGTGCCAGCAACGGGGACCCTAGAGACGGGGGTCAGCCCCAGCATTTT
- | TRBJ1-5 | TRBV19 | - | CASSIDSDQPQHF | TGTGCCAGTAGTATAGATTCCGATCAGCCCCAGCATTTT
once | TRBJ2-2 | TRBV7-2 | TRBD2 | CASSWGLAGGGPGELFF | TGTGCCAGCAGCTGGGGACTAGCGGGGGGCGGGCCCGGGGAGCTGTTTTTT
- | TRBJ2-1 | TRBV5-1 | TRBD2 | CASSLVLAGDNEQFF | TGCGCCAGCAGCTTGGTCCTAGCGGGCGACAATGAGCAGTTCTTC
medium-sized | TRBJ1-1 | TRBV11-3 | - | CASSLSRNTEAFF | TGTGCCAGCAGCTTATCCCGAAACACTGAAGCTTTCTTT
once | TRBJ2-7 | TRBV6-5 | - | CASSYWGPQYEQYF | TGTGCCAGCAGTTACTGGGGGCCCCAATACGAGCAGTACTTC
- | TRBJ1-1 | TRBV15 | - | CATSATVGGGSTEAFF | TGTGCCACCAGCGCAACTGTGGGCGGGGGCAGCACTGAAGCTTTCTTT
few | TRBJ2-2 | TRBV7-3 | - | CASSSDPGPGELFF | TGTGCCAGCAGCTCGGACCCAGGCCCCGGGGAGCTGTTTTTT
- | TRBJ2-1 | TRBV15 | - | CATSNTDYYNEQFF | TGTGCCACCAGCAACACTGACTACTACAATGAGCAGTTCTTC
- | TRBJ2-1 | TRBV6-1 | - | CASSENRVPYNEQFF | TGTGCCAGCAGTGAAAACAGGGTTCCCTACAATGAGCAGTTCTTC
few | TRBJ2-1 | TRBV6-5 | TRBD1 | CASILGQGPGNEQFF | TGTGCCAGCATCCTCGGACAGGGGCCAGGAAATGAGCAGTTCTTC
- | TRBJ1-5 | TRBV7-2 | - | CASSLFEEGQPQHF | TGTGCCAGCAGCTTATTTGAGGAAGGACAGCCCCAGCATTTT
- | TRBJ1-2 | TRBV4-2 | - | CASSQESEEGYTF | TGTGCCAGCAGCCAAGAGTCGGAGGAAGGCTACACCTTC
- | TRBJ2-7 | TRBV7-6 | TRBD2 | CASSPLAGVSYEQYF | TGTGCCAGCAGCCCCTTAGCGGGAGTAAGCTACGAGCAGTACTTC
- | TRBJ2-1 | TRBV4-3 | - | CASSHPQLRGRNEQFF | TGCGCCAGCAGCCACCCGCAACTAAGGGGACGGAATGAGCAGTTCTTC
- | TRBJ2-3 | TRBV11-2 | - | CASSLSTGADTQYF | TGTGCCAGCAGCCTAAGTACCGGGGCAGATACGCAGTATTTT
- | TRBJ2-3 | TRBV4-1 | - | CASSQDLGGITDTQYF | TGCGCCAGCAGCCAAGATCTAGGGGGAATAACAGATACGCAGTATTTT
- | TRBJ1-2 | TRBV28 | - | CASSLEAHYGYTF | TGTGCCAGCAGCCTTGAGGCCCACTATGGCTACACCTTC
- | TRBJ1-2 | TRBV7-6 | TRBD1 | CASSPHRGGYTF | TGTGCCAGCAGCCCCCACAGGGGAGGCTACACCTTC
- | TRBJ2-2 | TRBV11-3 | - | CASSLGQGLNTGELFF | TGTGCCAGCAGCTTAGGCCAGGGGCTCAACACCGGGGAGCTGTTTTTT
few | TRBJ2-7 | TRBV6-1 | TRBD1 | CASSLDRSYEQYF | TGTGCCAGTTCTTTGGACAGGTCCTACGAGCAGTACTTC
- | TRBJ2-5 | TRBV6-6 | - | CASSHIETQYF | TGTGCCAGCAGCCATATAGAGACCCAGTACTTC
- | TRBJ1-1 | TRBV4-3 | - | CASSLDGRLPEAFF | TGCGCCAGCAGCCTGGACGGGCGTCTACCTGAAGCTTTCTTT
- | TRBJ2-5 | TRBV9 | - | CASSVGQPRETQYF | TGTGCCAGCAGCGTAGGACAGCCCCGGGAGACCCAGTACTTC
- | TRBJ2-1 | TRBV2 | TRBD2 | CASSEGDYAEPNEQFF | TGTGCCAGCAGTGAAGGGGACTACGCGGAGCCCAATGAGCAGTTCTTC
once | TRBJ2-3 | TRBV7-9 | TRBD2 | CASSLEAGGGTDTQYF | TGTGCCAGCAGCTTAGAAGCGGGAGGGGGGACAGATACGCAGTATTTT
- | TRBJ2-3 | TRBV11-3 | - | CASSANIGTQYF | TGTGCCAGCAGCGCCAACATAGGGACGCAGTATTTT
once | TRBJ1-2 | TRBV7-2 | - | CASSRNAGANYGYTF | TGTGCCAGCAGCCGCAACGCGGGGGCTAACTATGGCTACACCTTC
- | TRBJ1-3 | TRBV14 | - | CASSQGQSGNTIYF | TGTGCCAGCAGCCAAGGGCAGTCTGGAAACACCATATATTTT
- | TRBJ1-2 | TRBV5-1 | - | CASSGTQGANYGYTF | TGCGCCAGCAGCGGGACCCAAGGGGCTAACTATGGCTACACCTTC
- | TRBJ1-1 | TRBV5-8 | - | CASSFNWGSEAFF | TGTGCCAGCAGCTTTAACTGGGGATCTGAAGCTTTCTTT